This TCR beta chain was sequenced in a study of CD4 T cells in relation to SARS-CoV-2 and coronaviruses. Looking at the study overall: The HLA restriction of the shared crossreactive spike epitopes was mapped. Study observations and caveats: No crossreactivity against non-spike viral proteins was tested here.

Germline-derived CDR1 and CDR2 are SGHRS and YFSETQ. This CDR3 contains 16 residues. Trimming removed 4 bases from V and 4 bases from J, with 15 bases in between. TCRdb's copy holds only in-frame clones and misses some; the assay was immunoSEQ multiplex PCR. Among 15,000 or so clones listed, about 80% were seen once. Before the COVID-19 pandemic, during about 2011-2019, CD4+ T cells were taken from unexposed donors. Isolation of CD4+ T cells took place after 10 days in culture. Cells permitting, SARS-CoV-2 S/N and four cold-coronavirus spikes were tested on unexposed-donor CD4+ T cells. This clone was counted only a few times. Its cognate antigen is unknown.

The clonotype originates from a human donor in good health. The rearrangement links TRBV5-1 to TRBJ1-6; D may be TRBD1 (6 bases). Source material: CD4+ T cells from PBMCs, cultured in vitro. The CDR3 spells CASSIMTGSYNSPLHF. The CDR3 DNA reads TGCGCCAGCAGCATTATGACAGGCTCTTATAATTCACCCCTCCACTTT.